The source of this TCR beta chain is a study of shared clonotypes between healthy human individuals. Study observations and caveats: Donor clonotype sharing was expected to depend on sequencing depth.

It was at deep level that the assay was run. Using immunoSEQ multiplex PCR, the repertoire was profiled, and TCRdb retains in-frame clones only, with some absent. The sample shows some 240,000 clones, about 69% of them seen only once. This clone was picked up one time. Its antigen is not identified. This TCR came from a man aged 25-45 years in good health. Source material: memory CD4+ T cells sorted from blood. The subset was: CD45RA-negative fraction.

This chain's CDR3 is CASSVGLGQGYEQYF. CDR3 in DNA: TGTGCCAGCAGCGTAGGTTTGGGACAGGGTTACGAGCAGTACTTC. V is TRBV9 and J is TRBJ2-7; 9 nucleotides agree with TRBD1. This CDR3 region has 15 residues. Losses at the gene ends were 0 bases for V and 4 bases for J; bases not matched to a gene: 5. CDR1 is SGDLS, CDR2 YYNGEE, per germline. Full variable domain (remainder filled in from reference TRBV9 and TRBJ2-7): DSGVTQTPKHLITATGQRVTLRCSPRSGDLSVYWYQQSLDQGLQFLIQYYNGEERAKGNILERFSAQQFPDLHSELNLSSLELGDSALYFCASSVGLGQGYEQYFGPGTRLTVT.